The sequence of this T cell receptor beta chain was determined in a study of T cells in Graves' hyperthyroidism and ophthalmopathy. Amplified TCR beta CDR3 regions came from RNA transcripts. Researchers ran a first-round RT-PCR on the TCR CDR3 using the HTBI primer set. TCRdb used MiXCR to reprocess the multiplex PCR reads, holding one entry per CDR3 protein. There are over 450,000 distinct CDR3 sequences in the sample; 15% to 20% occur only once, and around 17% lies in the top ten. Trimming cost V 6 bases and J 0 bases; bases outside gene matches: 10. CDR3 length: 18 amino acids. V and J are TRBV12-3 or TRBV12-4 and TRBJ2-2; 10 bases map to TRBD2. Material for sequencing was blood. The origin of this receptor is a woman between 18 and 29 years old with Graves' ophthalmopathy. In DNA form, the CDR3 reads TGTGCCAGCAGGCGGGCTAGCGGGGGATATACGAACACCGGGGAGCTGTTTTTT. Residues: CASRRASGGYTNTGELFF.